Following are 21 T cell receptor beta chains from one sample sequenced in a study of neurological immune-mediated disorders (dated by TCRdb to the late 2010s). Libraries were constructed by 5' RACE. TCRdb records Illumina HiSeq 2500 as the sequencer. TCRdb reprocessed the public reads (quality trimming at Q25 with fastp, clone calling with MiXCR) and kept in-frame beta chains. Under each unique CDR3 protein, matching rows form one entry showing the most common genes and DNA. In this sample the table shows some 47,000 distinct CDR3 sequences, under 6.5% of which occur a single time. The biggest ten clones account for around 0.57% of the sample. Sample: CD4+ T cells from blood. These receptors originate from a middle-aged woman in good health.

In this sample, this clonotype turned up a few times. The chain has TRBV7-8 and TRBJ2-7, with D possibly being TRBD2 (5 bases). Germline CDR1 and CDR2: SGHVS and FQNEAQ. CDR3 length: 14 amino acids. Trimming took off 7 bases at V and 6 bases at J, with 19 bases between the two ends. The CDR3 coding sequence is TGTGCCAGCAACTTGGTAGGACTCCCGGGCGAGCAGTACTTC. Its protein product is CASNLVGLPGEQYF.

This clonotype was counted ten times or more. The chain joins TRBV11-2 to TRBJ2-7; possible D gene TRBD1, 6 bases. The CDR3 spans 13 residues. V was clipped by 3 bases and J by 4 bases, with 10 bases between them. Germline-derived CDR1 and CDR2 are SGHAT and FQNNGV. The CDR3, as DNA: TGTGCCAGCAGCTTGTGGACAGCATACGAGCAGTACTTC. Protein sequence: CASSLWTAYEQYF.

This clonotype showed up many times. The chain links TRBV5-1 to TRBJ1-1, with D perhaps matching TRBD1 (5 bases). The germline V gene has CDR1 SGHRS and CDR2 YFSETQ. Trimming removed 6 bases at V and 4 bases at J, with 13 bases between. The CDR3 loop spans 13 amino acids. CDR3 sequence reads: CASTRAVGTEAFF. DNA of the CDR3: TGCGCCAGCACCAGGGCGGTCGGCACTGAAGCTTTCTTT.

This clonotype was recorded many times. This chain joins TRBV12-3 or TRBV12-4 and TRBJ2-7; 7 bases agree with TRBD1. Trimming took 5 bases from V and 5 from J; bases not matched to a gene: 0. The CDR3 contains 11 residues. The CDR3 DNA follows: TGTGCCAGCAGTCAGGGGGACGAGCAGTACTTC. Translation: CASSQGDEQYF.

Points on this clonotype: Sequence at one end of the junction differs from germline and may be a read error. This chain uses TRBV7-2 with TRBJ2-2; 7 bases are shared with TRBD1. From germline, CDR1 is SGHTA and CDR2 FQGNSA. The length of the CDR3 is 14 residues. The CDR3 loop is CATSFDRALLELFF. For the CDR3, the DNA is TGTGCCACCAGCTTCGACAGGGCCCTCCTGGAGCTGTTTTTT.

This clonotype was counted many times. The chain carries TRBV20-1 and TRBJ2-1; D might be TRBD2 (5 bases). Germline CDR1 and CDR2: DFQATT and SNEGSKA (reference sequence). V was shortened by 5 bases and J by 5 bases, with 13 bases between the two germline ends. This CDR3 comprises 13 residues. The CDR3 reads CSASSGNHNEQFF. The CDR3 nucleotides read TGCAGTGCTTCCTCCGGGAATCACAATGAGCAGTTCTTC.

The gene calls are TRBV5-1 and TRBJ2-1, with unresolved D. V lost 0 bases and J 0 bases, leaving 7 bases between the germline ends. The length of the CDR3 is 15 residues. Germline V CDR1 and CDR2: SGHRS, YFSETQ. CDR3 amino acids: CASSLVGDSYNEQFF. CDR3 bases: TGCGCCAGCAGCTTGGTCGGAGACTCCTACAATGAGCAGTTCTTC. The entire variable domain, with the rest obtained from reference TRBV5-1 and TRBJ2-1, is as follows: KAGVTQTPRYLIKTRGQQVTLSCSPISGHRSVSWYQQTPGQGLQFLFEYFSETQRNKGNFPGRFSGRQFSNSRSEMNVSTLELGDSALYLCASSLVGDSYNEQFFGPGTRLTVL.

The V gene is TRBV25-1, the J gene TRBJ1-2, with D unclear. The CDR3 covers 12 residues. V lost 2 bases and J 4 bases, leaving 5 bases between the germline ends. The germline gives CDR1 MGHDK, CDR2 SYGVNS. CDR3 sequence (DNA): TGTGCCAGCAGTGAAGGGCTCTATGGCTACACCTTC. Translating gives CASSEGLYGYTF.

At least ten counts were recorded for this clonotype. This chain connects TRBV7-2 to TRBJ1-2, with 10 bases matching TRBD1. Germline CDR1 is SGHTA and CDR2 is FQGNSA. This CDR3 has 16 residues. Trimming removed 6 bases from V and 4 bases from J; junction bases left unmatched: 11. The CDR3 sequence is CASSNDRGRSFYGYTF. In DNA, the CDR3 is TGTGCCAGCAGTAATGACAGGGGGCGATCCTTCTATGGCTACACCTTC.

This clonotype has ten or more counts. The genes are TRBV20-1 and TRBJ2-7; D not certain. The CDR3 loop spans 12 amino acids. Germline CDR1 is DFQATT and CDR2 is SNEGSKA (reference sequence). With 7 bases removed from V and 2 bases from J, the gap between germline ends came to 12 bases. The CDR3 loop reads CSGDGPTYEQYF. The CDR3 DNA is TGCAGTGGCGATGGACCCACCTACGAGCAGTACTTC.

This clonotype was recorded many times. The chain recombines TRBV3-1 with TRBJ1-5; the D is unclear. CDR1 LGHDT and CDR2 YNNKEL come from the germline V gene (reference sequence). Trimming shortened V by 0 bases and J by 6 bases, and 12 bases separated the two germline ends. This CDR3 spans 15 amino acids. The DNA for the CDR3 is TGTGCCAGCAGCCAAGATAGCCTGGCTGGTCAGCCCCAGCATTTT. Residues: CASSQDSLAGQPQHF.

This clonotype was observed at least ten times. The J gene is TRBJ2-7, the V gene TRBV5-1, with TRBD1 identical over 10 bases. Germline V CDR1 and CDR2: SGHRS, YFSETQ. The CDR3 consists of 14 residues. V lost 0 bases and J lost 6; bases outside the gene matches: 3. In DNA, the CDR3 is TGCGCCAGCAGCTTGGCCGGACAGGGGGTCGAGCAGTACTTC. Translation gives CASSLAGQGVEQYF.

Many counts were recorded for this clonotype. The CDR3 nucleotides are TGTGCCAGCAGCTCGGTAGGGGGCGGGGAGACCCAGTACTTC. Translation gives CASSSVGGGETQYF. The genes are TRBV5-6 and TRBJ2-5; TRBD1 aligns across 7 bases. CDR1 SGHDT and CDR2 YYEEEE come from the germline V gene. The J segment lost 5 bases and the V segment lost 3 bases, leaving 7 bases of the junction unmatched. The CDR3 spans 14 residues.

This clonotype was observed many times. The rearrangement joins TRBV29-1 to TRBJ2-5; D is ambiguous. The CDR3 sequence is 14 residues long. Germline V gene data show CDR1 as SQVTM and CDR2 as ANQGSEA. Trimming removed 3 bases at V and 4 bases at J, with 15 bases between. CDR3 residues: CSVEPRALRETQYF. As DNA, the CDR3 is TGCAGCGTTGAGCCTAGGGCCCTGAGAGAGACCCAGTACTTC.

This clonotype was recorded many times. The chain couples TRBV20-1 to TRBJ1-4; tentatively, D is TRBD1 (6 bases). V dropped 0 bases and J dropped 10 bases, with 15 bases sitting between them. CDR1 and CDR2 (germline): DFQATT, SNEGSKA (reference sequence). The CDR3 spans 14 residues. The CDR3 DNA reads TGCAGTGCTAGAGAGTACAGCCGAGGGGGAAAACTGTTTTTT. Amino acid sequence: CSAREYSRGGKLFF.

Ten or more counts support this clonotype. The V call is TRBV28, the J call TRBJ2-1, with TRBD2 identical over 8 bases. The CDR3 runs to 16 residues. V lost 1 base, J lost 9 bases, and 11 bases stayed unmatched. CDR1 and CDR2 from the germline V gene are MDHEN and SYDVKM. CDR3 sequence (DNA): TGTGCCAGCAGTTTATATGCGGGAGGACCCTTGGCTGAGCAGTTCTTC. Translation gives CASSLYAGGPLAEQFF.

This clonotype has at least ten counts. The chain is built from TRBV12-3 or TRBV12-4 and TRBJ2-7; 7 bases are a match to TRBD1. V was pared by 5 bases and J by 6 bases, with 13 bases of the junction left unmatched. The CDR3 is made up of 15 amino acids. The CDR3 reads CASSPGQEGFREQYF. The CDR3 nucleotides read TGTGCCAGCAGTCCCGGACAGGAAGGATTTCGCGAGCAGTACTTC.

This clonotype has just a few counts. In DNA form, the CDR3 reads TGTGCCAGCTCGGCCGGGAGGCAAGAGACCCAGTACTTC. This codes for CASSAGRQETQYF. This chain joins TRBV18 and TRBJ2-5; 7 bases align to TRBD2. Germline lookup yields CDR1 KGHSH and CDR2 LQKENI. With 6 bases clipped from V and 2 bases from J, the junction kept 3 bases outside the gene matches. This CDR3 has 13 amino acids.

This clonotype was seen repeatedly, ten times or more. V and J are TRBV2 and TRBJ1-1; a possible D gene is TRBD1 (5 bases). Trimming took off 5 bases at V and 0 bases at J, with 10 bases between the two ends. There are 14 residues in the CDR3. Germline lookup yields CDR1 SNHLY and CDR2 FYNNEI. CDR3 amino acids: CASSPRGLNTEAFF. The CDR3 DNA follows: TGTGCCAGCAGTCCACGGGGCCTGAACACTGAAGCTTTCTTT.

Note on this clonotype: It is likely a read error, because the conserved phenylalanine at the end of the CDR3 is missing. The genes are TRBV20-1 and TRBJ2-7; D is tentatively TRBD1 or TRBD2 (5 bases each). CDR1 is DFQATT, CDR2 SNEGSKA, per germline (reference sequence). V lost 5 bases and J 7 bases, leaving 12 bases between the germline ends. The CDR3 spans 11 residues. CDR3 sequence: CSAGDDSEQYL. CDR3 coding DNA: TGCAGTGCTGGGGACGACAGTGAGCAGTACCTC.

This clonotype was observed many times. This chain links TRBV5-1 with TRBJ2-7; the match to TRBD2 covers 10 bases. V trimming: 1 base; J trimming: 7 bases; junction bases outside the gene matches: 8. Looked up from germline, CDR1 is SGHRS and CDR2 is YFSETQ. The CDR3 has 15 amino acids. The CDR3: CASSLTLAGVGEQYF. The DNA of the CDR3 is TGCGCCAGCAGCTTGACGCTAGCGGGAGTCGGTGAGCAGTACTTC.